The 17 T cell receptor beta chains presented below share a single source sample, sequenced in a study of CD8+ T cells in alopecia areata. Reverse transcribed after extraction, RNA yielded cDNA as the sequencing template. The table came from immunoSEQ multiplex PCR; TCRdb's copy has only in-frame clones and leaves some out. This sample has over 150,000 clones; just over 55% occur once, and the top ten carry around 5.1%. Material for sequencing was CD8+ T cells sorted from blood. All receptors come from a human donor in good health.

This clone has only one observation. The rearrangement uses TRBV7-9 and TRBJ2-6; D remains unclear. CDR1 SEHNR and CDR2 FQNEAQ come from the germline V gene (reference sequence). The length of the CDR3 is 16 residues. The V end was cut by 1 base, the J end by 2 bases, with 9 bases between. The CDR3 DNA reads as TGTGCCAGCAGCTTAGTGTCCTTGGCTGGGGCCAACGTCCTGACTTTC. Translating it yields CASSLVSLAGANVLTF.

The chain recombines TRBV14 with TRBJ2-7; TRBD1 agrees at 7 bases. The germline V gene has CDR1 SGHDN and CDR2 FVKESK. The CDR3 length is 13 residues. V dropped 5 bases and J dropped 3; count of bases not matched to a gene: 4. This chain's CDR3 is CASSNRDSYEQYF. The CDR3 DNA reads TGTGCCAGCAGCAACCGGGACAGCTACGAGCAGTACTTC. Full variable domain (remainder filled in from reference TRBV14 and TRBJ2-7): EAGVTQFPSHSVIEKGQTVTLRCDPISGHDNLYWYRRVMGKEIKFLLHFVKESKQDESGMPNNRFLAERTGGTYSTLKVQPAELEDSGVYFCASSNRDSYEQYFGPGTRLTVT.

This clone appeared a few times. This chain joins TRBV4-1 and TRBJ1-1, with D perhaps TRBD1 (5 bases). V was cut by 0 bases and J by 4 bases, with 12 bases left in between. The CDR3 runs to 15 residues. Germline CDR1 reads MGHRA; CDR2 reads YSYEKL. CDR3 amino acids: CASSQDRGGGTEAFF. Here the CDR3 DNA reads TGCGCCAGCAGCCAAGATCGGGGGGGAGGCACTGAAGCTTTCTTT.

This clone has at least ten counts. This chain joins TRBV15 and TRBJ2-7, with 7 bases lining up with TRBD2. There are 13 residues in the CDR3. Germline V gene sequence: CDR1 LNHNV, CDR2 YYDKDF (reference sequence). Unmatched junction bases numbered 1, after V lost 5 bases and J lost 0 bases. CDR3 nucleotides: TGTGCCACCAGCGGGGGGGGCTCCTACGAGCAGTACTTC. Residues: CATSGGGSYEQYF.

The V and J genes are TRBV9 and TRBJ2-3; D call uncertain. Germline V CDR1 and CDR2: SGDLS, YYNGEE. This CDR3 is 14 amino acids long. The ends were cut back, 2 bases at V and 0 bases at J, with 7 bases in the middle. DNA for the CDR3: TGTGCCAGCAGCGTGCGGCGTAGCACAGATACGCAGTATTTT. It yields the protein CASSVRRSTDTQYF.

This clone was detected a few times. V is TRBV5-6 and J is TRBJ1-4; D remains unclear. The length of the CDR3 is 18 residues. V was clipped by 3 bases and J by 0 bases, with 18 bases between them. From germline, CDR1 is SGHDT and CDR2 YYEEEE. The chain's CDR3 is CASSSSSRVLPTNEKLFF. CDR3 in DNA: TGTGCCAGCAGCTCTTCCTCCAGAGTACTTCCAACTAATGAAAAACTGTTTTTT.

CDR3: CASSLFDVETQYF. The CDR3 DNA reads as TGCGCCAGCAGCCTTTTCGATGTGGAGACCCAGTACTTC. V is TRBV4-1 and J is TRBJ2-5; no clear D gene. This CDR3 spans 13 amino acids. The germline V and J ends were trimmed by 4 bases and 5 bases, with 11 bases remaining between them. In germline, CDR1 is MGHRA, CDR2 YSYEKL.

There are a few counts of this clone. The CDR3 loop is CASSERQGLLPSHF. CDR3 nucleotide sequence: TGCGCCAGCAGTGAGAGGCAGGGCCTCCTCCCGTCCCATTTT. The chain carries TRBV10-2 and TRBJ1-5; D perhaps matches TRBD1 (5 bases). V was shortened by 2 bases and J by 16 bases, with 21 bases between the two germline ends. The CDR3 extends over 14 amino acids. In germline, CDR1 is WSHSY, CDR2 SAAADI.

This sequence joins TRBV4-2 and TRBJ1-2; D gene uncertain. The CDR3 has 15 residues. Germline lookup yields CDR1 LGHNA and CDR2 YNFKEQ. V shed 0 bases and J shed 2 bases, with 10 bases lying between them. This CDR3 reads CASSQEEVINYGYTF. Written as DNA, the CDR3 is TGTGCCAGCAGCCAAGAGGAGGTGATCAACTATGGCTACACCTTC.

V gene TRBV4-1 combines with J gene TRBJ2-1; D is ambiguous. CDR3 length: 14 residues. Trimming left V 1 base short and J 3 bases short, with 7 bases between. Germline CDR1 MGHRA, CDR2 YSYEKL. CDR3 nucleotide sequence: TGCGCCAGCAGCCAAGTCGCTCTCTACAATGAGCAGTTCTTC. It yields the protein CASSQVALYNEQFF.

The chain recombines TRBV4-1 with TRBJ2-3, with TRBD2 as a possible D gene (5 bases). The CDR3 runs 14 residues. Germline assignment: CDR1 MGHRA and CDR2 YSYEKL. With 1 base removed from V and 4 bases from J, the gap between germline ends came to 9 bases. CDR3 loop: CASSQVGRADTQYF. CDR3 coding DNA: TGCGCCAGCAGCCAAGTGGGGAGAGCAGATACGCAGTATTTT.

This clone appeared a single time. CDR3 protein: CASSQLDRGLDEQYF. Here the CDR3 DNA reads TGCGCCAGCAGCCAGTTGGACAGGGGGCTCGACGAGCAGTACTTC. The chain links TRBV4-1 to TRBJ2-7, with 11 bases matching TRBD1. Germline V gene lookup returns CDR1 MGHRA and CDR2 YSYEKL. CDR3 length: 15 residues. J gave up 5 bases and V 3 bases, and 6 bases lay outside the gene matches.

The genes are TRBV5-1 and TRBJ2-1, with no clear D. CDR1 is SGHRS, CDR2 YFSETQ, per germline. The CDR3 runs 16 residues. Trimming shortened V by 0 bases and J by 4 bases, and 14 bases separated the two germline ends. DNA of the CDR3: TGCGCCAGCAGCTTGGAAGGATCTGTGAAATACAATGAGCAGTTCTTC. Protein: CASSLEGSVKYNEQFF. Using reference TRBV5-1 and TRBJ2-1 for the parts outside the CDR3, the full variable domain is KAGVTQTPRYLIKTRGQQVTLSCSPISGHRSVSWYQQTPGQGLQFLFEYFSETQRNKGNFPGRFSGRQFSNSRSEMNVSTLELGDSALYLCASSLEGSVKYNEQFFGPGTRLTVL.

The J gene is TRBJ2-6, the V gene TRBV7-9; tentatively, D is TRBD1 or TRBD2 (5 bases each). The CDR3 covers 17 residues. Germline V gives CDR1 SEHNR, CDR2 FQNEAQ (reference sequence). Deletions cut 4 bases from V and 0 bases from J, with 13 bases between. DNA of the CDR3: TGTGCCAGCAGCTCCGAGACAGACTACTCTGGGGCCAACGTCCTGACTTTC. The encoded protein is CASSSETDYSGANVLTF.

The table lists this clone with many counts. The same CDR3 arises from other DNA sequences in this sample as well. The rearrangement uses TRBV7-8 and TRBJ2-7, with D tentatively TRBD1 (8 bases). This CDR3 has 17 amino acids. CDR1 and CDR2 (germline): SGHVS, FQNEAQ. The germline V and J ends were trimmed by 1 base and 0 bases, with 16 bases remaining between them. CDR3 sequence (DNA): TGTGCCAGCAGCTTAGGCACAGGGGGGGTGAGCTCCTACGAGCAGTACTTC. This sequence encodes CASSLGTGGVSSYEQYF.

This chain connects TRBV6-1 to TRBJ2-5, with D possibly TRBD1 on 6 matching bases. This CDR3 is 17 amino acids long. CDR1 and CDR2 from the germline V gene are MNHNS and SASEGT. The germline V and J ends were trimmed by 4 bases and 1 base, with 19 bases remaining between them. CDR3 in amino acids: CASSAYYPRTVQETQYF. CDR3 nucleotide sequence: TGTGCCAGCAGTGCCTACTACCCTAGGACAGTCCAAGAGACCCAGTACTTC.

This clone appeared a few times. The chain recombines TRBV30 with TRBJ2-5; D is unclear. Germline V gene sequence: CDR1 GTSNPN, CDR2 SVGIG (reference sequence). V lost 0 bases and J 5 bases, leaving 4 bases between the germline ends. The CDR3 consists of 11 residues. The DNA of the CDR3 is TGTGCCTGGAGTGTATCCGAGACCCAGTACTTC. Amino acids: CAWSVSETQYF.